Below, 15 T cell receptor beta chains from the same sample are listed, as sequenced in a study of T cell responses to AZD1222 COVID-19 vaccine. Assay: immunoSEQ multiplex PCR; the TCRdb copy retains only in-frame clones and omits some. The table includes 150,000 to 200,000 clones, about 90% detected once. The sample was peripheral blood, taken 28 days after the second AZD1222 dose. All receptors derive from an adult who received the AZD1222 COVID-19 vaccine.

The CDR3 DNA is TGTGCCAGCAGCCAAGTCTCAGGGTGGGGAGAAAAACTGTTTTTT. Amino acids: CASSQVSGWGEKLFF. This chain links TRBV14 with TRBJ1-4, with a tentative D call TRBD1 (5 bases). Germline CDR1 reads SGHDN; CDR2 reads FVKESK. V lost 1 base and J lost 8, with 14 bases in between. The CDR3 covers 15 residues.

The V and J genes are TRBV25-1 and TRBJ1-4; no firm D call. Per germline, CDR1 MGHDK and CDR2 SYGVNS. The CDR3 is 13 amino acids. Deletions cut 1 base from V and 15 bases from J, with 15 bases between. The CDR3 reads CASSELWERTVFF. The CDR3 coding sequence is TGTGCCAGCAGTGAATTGTGGGAACGTACGGTGTTTTTT.

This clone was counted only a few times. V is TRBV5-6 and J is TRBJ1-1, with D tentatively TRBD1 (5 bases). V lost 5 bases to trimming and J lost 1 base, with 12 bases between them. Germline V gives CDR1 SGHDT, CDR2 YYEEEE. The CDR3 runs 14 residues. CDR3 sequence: CASRPGLQNTEAFF. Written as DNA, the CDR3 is TGTGCCAGCAGACCGGGACTCCAGAACACTGAAGCTTTCTTT.

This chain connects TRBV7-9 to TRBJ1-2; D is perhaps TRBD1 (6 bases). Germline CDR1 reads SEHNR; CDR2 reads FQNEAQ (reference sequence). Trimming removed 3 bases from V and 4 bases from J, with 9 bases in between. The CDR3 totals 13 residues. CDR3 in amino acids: CASSFDRSYGYTF. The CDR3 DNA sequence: TGTGCCAGCAGCTTTGACAGGAGCTATGGCTACACCTTC. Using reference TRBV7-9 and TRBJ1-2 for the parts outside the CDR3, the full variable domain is DTGVSQNPRHKITKRGQNVTFRCDPISEHNRLYWYRQTLGQGPEFLTYFQNEAQLEKSRLLSDRFSAERPKGSFSTLEIQRTEQGDSAMYLCASSFDRSYGYTFGSGTRLTVV.

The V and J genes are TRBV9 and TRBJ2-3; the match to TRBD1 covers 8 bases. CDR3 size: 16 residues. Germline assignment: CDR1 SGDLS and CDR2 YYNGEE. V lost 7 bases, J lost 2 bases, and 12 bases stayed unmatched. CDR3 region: CASSTGVVPSTDTQYF. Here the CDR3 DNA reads TGTGCCAGCTCGACAGGGGTAGTCCCTTCCACAGATACGCAGTATTTT. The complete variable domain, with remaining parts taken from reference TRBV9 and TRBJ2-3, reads DSGVTQTPKHLITATGQRVTLRCSPRSGDLSVYWYQQSLDQGLQFLIQYYNGEERAKGNILERFSAQQFPDLHSELNLSSLELGDSALYFCASSTGVVPSTDTQYFGPGTRLTVL.

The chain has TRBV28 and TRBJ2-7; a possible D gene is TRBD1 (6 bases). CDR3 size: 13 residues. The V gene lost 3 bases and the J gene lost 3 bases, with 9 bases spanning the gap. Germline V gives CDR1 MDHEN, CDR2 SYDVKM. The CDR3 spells CASSFRTDYEQYF. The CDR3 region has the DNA TGTGCCAGCAGTTTCAGGACAGACTACGAGCAGTACTTC.

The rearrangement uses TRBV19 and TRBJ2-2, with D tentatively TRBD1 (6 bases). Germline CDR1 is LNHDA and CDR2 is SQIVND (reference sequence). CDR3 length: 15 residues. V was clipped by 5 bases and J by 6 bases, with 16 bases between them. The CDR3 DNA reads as TGTGCCAGTAGTGGAGACAGGAGACGGCCCGGGGAGCTGTTTTTT. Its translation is CASSGDRRRPGELFF.

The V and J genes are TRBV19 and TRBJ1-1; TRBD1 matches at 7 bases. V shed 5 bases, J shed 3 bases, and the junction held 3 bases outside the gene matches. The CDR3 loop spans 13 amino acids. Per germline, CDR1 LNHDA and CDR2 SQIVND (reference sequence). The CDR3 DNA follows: TGTGCCAGTAGTGCTACAGGGGACACTGAAGCTTTCTTT. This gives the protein CASSATGDTEAFF.

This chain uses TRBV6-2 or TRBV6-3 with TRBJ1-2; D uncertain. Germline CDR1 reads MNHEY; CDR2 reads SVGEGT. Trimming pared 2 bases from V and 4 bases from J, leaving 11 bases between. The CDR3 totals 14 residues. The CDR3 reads CASSYIRESYGYTF. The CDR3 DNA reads TGTGCCAGCAGTTACATAAGGGAATCCTATGGCTACACCTTC.

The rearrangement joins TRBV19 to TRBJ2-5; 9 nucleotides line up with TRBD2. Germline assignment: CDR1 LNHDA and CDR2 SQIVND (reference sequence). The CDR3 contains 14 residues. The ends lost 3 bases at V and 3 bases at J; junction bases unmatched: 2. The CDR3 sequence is CASSMRGGEETQYF. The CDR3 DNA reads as TGTGCCAGTAGTATGCGCGGGGGGGAAGAGACCCAGTACTTC.

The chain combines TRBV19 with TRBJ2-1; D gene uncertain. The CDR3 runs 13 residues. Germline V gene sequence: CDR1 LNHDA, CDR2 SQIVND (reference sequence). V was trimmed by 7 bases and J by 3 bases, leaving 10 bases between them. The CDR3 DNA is TGTGCCAGTACCCTGGACGGCTACAATGAGCAGTTCTTC. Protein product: CASTLDGYNEQFF.

The CDR3 bases are TGTGCCAGCAGCTTACGGCACCCGTACACTGAAGCTTTCTTT. Translating gives CASSLRHPYTEAFF. The chain couples TRBV7-3 to TRBJ1-1; no clear D gene. The CDR3 contains 14 residues. The ends were cut back, 2 bases at V and 3 bases at J, with 10 bases in the middle. CDR1 and CDR2 from the germline V gene are SGHTA and FQGTGA.

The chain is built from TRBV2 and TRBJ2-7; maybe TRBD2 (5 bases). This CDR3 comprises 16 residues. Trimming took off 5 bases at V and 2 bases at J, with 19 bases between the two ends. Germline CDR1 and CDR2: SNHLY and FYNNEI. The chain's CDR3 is CASSYERGLSPYEQYF. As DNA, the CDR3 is TGTGCCAGCAGTTATGAACGGGGATTATCTCCCTACGAGCAGTACTTC.

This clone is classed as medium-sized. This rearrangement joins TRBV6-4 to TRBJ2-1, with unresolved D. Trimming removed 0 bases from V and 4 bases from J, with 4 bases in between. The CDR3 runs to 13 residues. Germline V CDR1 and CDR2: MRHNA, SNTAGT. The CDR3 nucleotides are TGTGCCAGCAGTGACTCGACATACAATGAGCAGTTCTTC. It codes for CASSDSTYNEQFF.

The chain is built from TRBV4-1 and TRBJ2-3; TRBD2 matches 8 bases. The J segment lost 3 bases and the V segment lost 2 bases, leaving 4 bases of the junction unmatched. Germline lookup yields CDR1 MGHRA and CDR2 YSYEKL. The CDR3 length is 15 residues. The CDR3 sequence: CASSQLAGMTDTQYF. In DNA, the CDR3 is TGCGCCAGCAGCCAATTAGCGGGAATGACAGATACGCAGTATTTT.